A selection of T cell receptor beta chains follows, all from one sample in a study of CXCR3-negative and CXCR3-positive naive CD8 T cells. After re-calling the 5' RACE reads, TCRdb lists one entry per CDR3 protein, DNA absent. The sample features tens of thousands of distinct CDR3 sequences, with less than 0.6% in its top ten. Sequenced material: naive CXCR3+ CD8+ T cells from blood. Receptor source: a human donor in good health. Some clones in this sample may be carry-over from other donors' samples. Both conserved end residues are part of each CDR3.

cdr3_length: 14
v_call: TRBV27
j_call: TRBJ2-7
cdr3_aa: CATGEGVSPYEQYF

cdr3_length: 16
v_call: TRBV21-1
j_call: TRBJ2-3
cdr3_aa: CASSKYGDGGTDTQYF

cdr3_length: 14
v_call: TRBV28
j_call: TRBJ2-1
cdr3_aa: CASSFSTYENEQFF

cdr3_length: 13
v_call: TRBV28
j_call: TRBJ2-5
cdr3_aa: CASASTGVRTQYF

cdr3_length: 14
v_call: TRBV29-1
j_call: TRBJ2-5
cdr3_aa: CSVDFPDRQETQYF

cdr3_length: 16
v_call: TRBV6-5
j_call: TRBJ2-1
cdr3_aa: CASSAASLEGANEQFF

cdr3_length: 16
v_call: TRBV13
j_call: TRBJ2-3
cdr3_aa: CASSPLSLIQGDTQYF

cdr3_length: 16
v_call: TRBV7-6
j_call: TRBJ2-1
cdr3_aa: CASSLVQRELYNEQFF

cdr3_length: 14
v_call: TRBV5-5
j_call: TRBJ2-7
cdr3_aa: CASSLAGETYEQYF

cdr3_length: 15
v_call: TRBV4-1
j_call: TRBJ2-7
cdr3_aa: CASSPLEGSAYEQYF

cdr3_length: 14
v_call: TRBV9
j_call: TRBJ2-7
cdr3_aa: CASSIDRGSHEQYF

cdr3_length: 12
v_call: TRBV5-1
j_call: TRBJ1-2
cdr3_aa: CASSLDHYGYTF

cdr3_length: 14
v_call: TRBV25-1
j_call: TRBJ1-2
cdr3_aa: CASSVAGYNYGYTF

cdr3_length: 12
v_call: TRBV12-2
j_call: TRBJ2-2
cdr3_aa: CASRLRGEELFF

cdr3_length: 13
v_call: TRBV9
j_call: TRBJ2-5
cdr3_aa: CASSTGFKETQYF

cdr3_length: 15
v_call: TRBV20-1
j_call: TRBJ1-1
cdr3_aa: CSARDLGRGDTEAFF

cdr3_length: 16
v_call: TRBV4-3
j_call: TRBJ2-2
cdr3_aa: CASSQDHRKAAGELFF

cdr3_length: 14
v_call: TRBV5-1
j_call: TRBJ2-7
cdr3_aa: CASSLDWTHYEQYF

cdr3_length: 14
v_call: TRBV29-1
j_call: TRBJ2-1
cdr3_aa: CSVEKGARGNEQFF

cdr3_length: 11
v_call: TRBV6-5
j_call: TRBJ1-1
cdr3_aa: CASGSLSEAFF

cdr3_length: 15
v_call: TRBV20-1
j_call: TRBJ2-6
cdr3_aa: CSARDRPSGANVLTF

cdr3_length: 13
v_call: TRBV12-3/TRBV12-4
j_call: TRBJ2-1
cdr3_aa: CASSPSSAHEQFF

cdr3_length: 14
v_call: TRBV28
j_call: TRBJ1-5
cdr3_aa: CASNKGQGNQPQHF

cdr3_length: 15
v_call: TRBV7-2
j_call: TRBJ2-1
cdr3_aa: CASSLTTGGSNEQFF

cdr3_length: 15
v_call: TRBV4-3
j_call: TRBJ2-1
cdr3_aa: CASSQVVGYSNEQFF

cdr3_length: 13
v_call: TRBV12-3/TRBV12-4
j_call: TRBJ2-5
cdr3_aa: CASSLAVQETQYF

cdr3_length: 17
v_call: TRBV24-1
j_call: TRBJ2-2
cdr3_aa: CATSDHPGNSNTGELFF

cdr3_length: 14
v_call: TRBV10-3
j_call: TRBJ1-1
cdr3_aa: CAISGGGTNTEAFF

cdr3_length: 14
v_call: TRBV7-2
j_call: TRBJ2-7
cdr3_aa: CASSWGLDPYEQYF

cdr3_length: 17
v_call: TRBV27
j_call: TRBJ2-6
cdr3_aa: CASSFLGVSSGANVLTF

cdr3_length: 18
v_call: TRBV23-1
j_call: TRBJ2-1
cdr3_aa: CASSQLADRAGRDNEQFF